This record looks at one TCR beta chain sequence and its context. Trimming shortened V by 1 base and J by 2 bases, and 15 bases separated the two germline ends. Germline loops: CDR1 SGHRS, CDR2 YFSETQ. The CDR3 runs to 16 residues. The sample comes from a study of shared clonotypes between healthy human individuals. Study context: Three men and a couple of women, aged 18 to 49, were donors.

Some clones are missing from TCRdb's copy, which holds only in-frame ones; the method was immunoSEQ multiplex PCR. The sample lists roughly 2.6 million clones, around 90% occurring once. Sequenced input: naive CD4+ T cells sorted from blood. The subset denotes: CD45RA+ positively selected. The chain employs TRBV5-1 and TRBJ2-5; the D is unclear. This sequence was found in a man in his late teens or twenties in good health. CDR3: CASSLNRAELQETQYF. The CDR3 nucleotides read TGCGCCAGCAGCTTGAATCGCGCGGAGTTACAAGAGACCCAGTACTTC.